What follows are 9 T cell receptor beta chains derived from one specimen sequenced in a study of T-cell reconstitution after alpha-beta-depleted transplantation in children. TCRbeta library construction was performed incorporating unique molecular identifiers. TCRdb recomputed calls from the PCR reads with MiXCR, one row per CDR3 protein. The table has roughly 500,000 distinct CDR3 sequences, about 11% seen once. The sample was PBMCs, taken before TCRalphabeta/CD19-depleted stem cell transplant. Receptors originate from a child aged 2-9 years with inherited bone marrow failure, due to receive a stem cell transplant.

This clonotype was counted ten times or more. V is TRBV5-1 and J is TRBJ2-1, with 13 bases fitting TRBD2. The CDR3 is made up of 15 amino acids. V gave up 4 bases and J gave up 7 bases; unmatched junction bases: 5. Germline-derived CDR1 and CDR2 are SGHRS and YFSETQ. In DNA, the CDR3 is TGCGCCAGCAGCATATGGACTAGCGGGAGTAATGAGCAGTTCTTC. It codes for CASSIWTSGSNEQFF.

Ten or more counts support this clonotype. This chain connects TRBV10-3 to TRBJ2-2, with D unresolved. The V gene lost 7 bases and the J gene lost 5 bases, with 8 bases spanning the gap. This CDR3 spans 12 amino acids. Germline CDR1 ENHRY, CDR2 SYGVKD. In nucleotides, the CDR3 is TGTGCCATCAAACGAGAAACCGGGGAGCTGTTTTTT. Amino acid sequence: CAIKRETGELFF.

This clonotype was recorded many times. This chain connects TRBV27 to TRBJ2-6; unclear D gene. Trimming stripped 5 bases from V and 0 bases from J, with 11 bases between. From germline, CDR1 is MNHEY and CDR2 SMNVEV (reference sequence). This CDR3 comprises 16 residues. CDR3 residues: CASSPVWVSGANVLTF. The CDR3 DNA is TGTGCCAGCAGTCCCGTTTGGGTCTCTGGGGCCAACGTCCTGACTTTC.

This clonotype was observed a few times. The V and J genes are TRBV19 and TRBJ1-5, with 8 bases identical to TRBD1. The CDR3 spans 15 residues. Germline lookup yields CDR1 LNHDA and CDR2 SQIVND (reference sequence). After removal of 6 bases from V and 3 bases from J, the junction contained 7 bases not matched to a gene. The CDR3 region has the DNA TGTGCCAGTAGCCCCGACAGGGGTGTCAATCAGCCCCAGCATTTT. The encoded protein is CASSPDRGVNQPQHF.

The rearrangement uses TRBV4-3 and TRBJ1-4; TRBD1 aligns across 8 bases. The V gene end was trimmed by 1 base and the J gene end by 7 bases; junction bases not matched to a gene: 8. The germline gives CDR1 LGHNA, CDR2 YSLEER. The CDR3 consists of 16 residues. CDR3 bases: TGCGCCAGCAGCCAAGGCGGGGACAGGTATATTGAAAAACTGTTTTTT. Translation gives CASSQGGDRYIEKLFF.

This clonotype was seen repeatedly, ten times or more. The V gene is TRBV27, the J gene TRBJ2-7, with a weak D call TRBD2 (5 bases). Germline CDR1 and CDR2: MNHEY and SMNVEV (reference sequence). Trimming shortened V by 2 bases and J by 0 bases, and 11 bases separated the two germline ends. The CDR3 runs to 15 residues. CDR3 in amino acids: CASSLTGLYSYEQYF. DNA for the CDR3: TGTGCCAGCAGTTTAACTGGACTTTACTCCTACGAGCAGTACTTC.

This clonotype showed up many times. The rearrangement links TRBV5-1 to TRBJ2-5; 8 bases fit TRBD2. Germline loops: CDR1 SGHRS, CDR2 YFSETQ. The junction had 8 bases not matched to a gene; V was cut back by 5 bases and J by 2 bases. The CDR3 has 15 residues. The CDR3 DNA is TGCGCCAGCAGTTCCAGCGGGAGAGGGCAAGAGACCCAGTACTTC. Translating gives CASSSSGRGQETQYF.

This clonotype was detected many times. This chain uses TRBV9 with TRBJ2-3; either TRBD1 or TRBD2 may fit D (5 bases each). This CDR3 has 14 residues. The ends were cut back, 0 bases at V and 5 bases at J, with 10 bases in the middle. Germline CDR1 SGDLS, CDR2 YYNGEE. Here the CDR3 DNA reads TGTGCCAGCAGCGTAGTAGGGGACGGAGATACGCAGTATTTT. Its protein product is CASSVVGDGDTQYF.

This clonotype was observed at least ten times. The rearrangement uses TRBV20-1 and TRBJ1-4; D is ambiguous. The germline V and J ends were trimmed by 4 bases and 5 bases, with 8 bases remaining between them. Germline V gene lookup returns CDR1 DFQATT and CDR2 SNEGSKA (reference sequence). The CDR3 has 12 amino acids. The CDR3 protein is CSATKQNEKLFF. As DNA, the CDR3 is TGCAGTGCTACGAAACAAAATGAAAAACTGTTTTTT.